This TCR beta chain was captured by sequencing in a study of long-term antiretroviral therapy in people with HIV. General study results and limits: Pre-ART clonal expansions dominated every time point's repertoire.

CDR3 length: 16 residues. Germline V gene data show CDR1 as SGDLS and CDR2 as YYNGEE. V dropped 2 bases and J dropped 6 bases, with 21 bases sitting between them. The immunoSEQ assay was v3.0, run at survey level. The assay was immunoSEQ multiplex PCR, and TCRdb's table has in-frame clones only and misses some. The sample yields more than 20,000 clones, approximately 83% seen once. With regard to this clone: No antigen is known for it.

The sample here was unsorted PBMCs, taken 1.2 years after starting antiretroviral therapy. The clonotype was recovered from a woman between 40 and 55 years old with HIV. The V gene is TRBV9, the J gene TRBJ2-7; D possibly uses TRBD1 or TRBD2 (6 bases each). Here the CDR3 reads CASSVGPTRGPSEQYF. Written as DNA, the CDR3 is TGTGCCAGCAGCGTCGGACCGACACGGGGGCCTTCCGAGCAGTACTTC. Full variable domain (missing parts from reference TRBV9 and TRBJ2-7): DSGVTQTPKHLITATGQRVTLRCSPRSGDLSVYWYQQSLDQGLQFLIQYYNGEERAKGNILERFSAQQFPDLHSELNLSSLELGDSALYFCASSVGPTRGPSEQYFGPGTRLTVT.